This TCR beta chain comes out of a study of low-dose radiotherapy and immunotherapy resistance in tumors. Only a few counts were recorded for this clonotype. First-strand cDNA relied on TRAV- and TRBV-specific primers spanning alpha and beta chains. The PCR that amplified TCRs ran for around 22 cycles, relying on a constant-region primer and a V-primer adapter. In vitro transcription amplified the mRNA that had been isolated. TCRdb used MiXCR to reprocess the reads, holding one entry per CDR3 protein. The sample lists 75,000 to 95,000 distinct CDR3 sequences; approximately 17% were seen once. Time point described: before trial treatment. Germline CDR1 and CDR2: MNHNY and SVGAGI (reference sequence). CDR3 size: 17 residues. V was clipped by 0 bases and J by 3 bases, with 15 bases between them.

The gene calls are TRBV6-6 and TRBJ2-1; possibly TRBD2 for D (6 bases). The sequences come from PBMCs, collected before treatment. This TCR derives from a male donor with prostate cancer. The chain's CDR3 is CASSYSGLARVYNEQFF. As DNA, the CDR3 is TGTGCCAGCAGTTACTCAGGCCTAGCGAGAGTCTACAATGAGCAGTTCTTC.